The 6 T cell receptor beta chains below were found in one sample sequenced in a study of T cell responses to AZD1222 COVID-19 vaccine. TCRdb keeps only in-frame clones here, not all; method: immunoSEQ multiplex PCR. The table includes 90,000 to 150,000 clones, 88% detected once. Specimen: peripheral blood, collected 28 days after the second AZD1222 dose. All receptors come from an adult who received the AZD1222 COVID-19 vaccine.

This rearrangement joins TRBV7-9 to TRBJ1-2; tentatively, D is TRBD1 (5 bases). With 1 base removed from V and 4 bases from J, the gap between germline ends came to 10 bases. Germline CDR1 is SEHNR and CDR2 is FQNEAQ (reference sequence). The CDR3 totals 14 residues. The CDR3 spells CASSLVDIRYGYTF. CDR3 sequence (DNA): TGTGCCAGCAGCTTAGTGGACATCCGCTATGGCTACACCTTC. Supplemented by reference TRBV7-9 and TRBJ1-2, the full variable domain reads DTGVSQNPRHKITKRGQNVTFRCDPISEHNRLYWYRQTLGQGPEFLTYFQNEAQLEKSRLLSDRFSAERPKGSFSTLEIQRTEQGDSAMYLCASSLVDIRYGYTFGSGTRLTVV.

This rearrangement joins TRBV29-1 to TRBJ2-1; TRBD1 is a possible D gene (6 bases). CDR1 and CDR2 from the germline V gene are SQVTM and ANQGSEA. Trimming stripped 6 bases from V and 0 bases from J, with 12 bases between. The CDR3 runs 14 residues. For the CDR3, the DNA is TGCAGCGTCGGGGACACCAGCTCCTACAATGAGCAGTTCTTC. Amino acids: CSVGDTSSYNEQFF.

DNA of the CDR3: TGTGCCAGCTCACCAAGAGATACGCAGTATTTT. Translated, it gives CASSPRDTQYF. This chain joins TRBV18 and TRBJ2-3; the D is unclear. This CDR3 contains 11 residues. V was clipped by 2 bases and J by 5 bases, with 2 bases between them. Germline CDR1 reads KGHSH; CDR2 reads LQKENI.

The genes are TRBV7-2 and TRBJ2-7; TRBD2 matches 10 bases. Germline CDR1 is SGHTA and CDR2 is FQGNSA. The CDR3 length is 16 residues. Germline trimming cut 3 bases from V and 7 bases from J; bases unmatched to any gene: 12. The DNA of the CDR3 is TGTGCCAGCAGCTTGGATAGGGCTAGCGGGGGCAGGGAGCAGTACTTC. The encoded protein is CASSLDRASGGREQYF.

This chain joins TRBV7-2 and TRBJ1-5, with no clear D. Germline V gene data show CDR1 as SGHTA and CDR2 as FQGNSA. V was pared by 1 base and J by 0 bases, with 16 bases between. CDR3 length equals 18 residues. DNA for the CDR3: TGTGCCAGCAGCTTAGGCTCGGGTCAGCTTTATAGCAATCAGCCCCAGCATTTT. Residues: CASSLGSGQLYSNQPQHF.

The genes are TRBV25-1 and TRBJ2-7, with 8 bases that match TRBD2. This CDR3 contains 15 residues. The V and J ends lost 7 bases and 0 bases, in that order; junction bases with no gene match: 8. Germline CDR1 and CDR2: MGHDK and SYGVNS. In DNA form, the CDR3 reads TGTGCCAGCACTCGGGGGGGACACAGCTCCTACGAGCAGTACTTC. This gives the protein CASTRGGHSSYEQYF.